This T cell receptor beta chain was documented in a study of blood T cell repertoires in COVID-19. On the study more broadly: COVID-19 samples collected from the United States, Italy and Spain covered acute and convalescent phases. T cells, B-cell-depleted T cells, or PBMCs supplied cDNA or gDNA.

The CDR3 runs to 13 residues. Deletions cut 4 bases from V and 5 bases from J, with 9 bases between. CDR1 and CDR2 (germline): SGHDN, FVKESK. As handled by the study authors: Reference gene primer amplification in the assay estimated nucleated cell counts. Only in-frame clones appear in the TCRdb table, and some are missing; sequencing was by immunoSEQ multiplex PCR. D and trimming were read from the DNA, whereas the V and J calls and clone size are those reported in that table. The sample includes 90,000 to 140,000 clones, around four fifths seen only once; the top ten take approximately 20%. The chain employs TRBV14 and TRBJ1-5; a weak D match, TRBD1 (5 bases). This TCR came from a woman in her seventies with acute or convalescent COVID-19. Sequencing used peripheral blood. The CDR3, as DNA: TGTGCCAGCAGCCGGGGCAGGGATCAGCCCCAGCATTTT. It codes for CASSRGRDQPQHF.